This T cell receptor (beta chain) was obtained from a study of shared clonotypes between healthy human individuals. Study-level background: Three plates each covered CD4 naive and memory; CD8 naive two, CD8 memory one. Findings and limits, study-wide: Enrolling few donors narrowed the genetic and exposure-history diversity that was represented.

Division of CD4+ cells produced a CD45RA+ naive subset and a CD45RA-negative memory subset. A note on this clone: The antigen is undetermined.

Authors' methods: From ImmunoSEQ came sequences covering only the junction and carrying no quality scores, so filtering differed. Profiled with immunoSEQ multiplex PCR; TCRdb holds only in-frame clones, not every one. V and J calls plus clone size are reproduced from that table; the DNA served to infer D and trimming. The data show 150,000 to 200,000 clones, with just under 95% seen just once and 0.067% held by the top ten. The source is a woman aged 25 to 45 in good health. Sequenced input: naive CD4+ T cells sorted from blood. As to subset: CD45RA+ positively selected.

As DNA, the CDR3 is TGTGCCAGCAGGGCCGGGGAGCTGAACACTGAAGCTTTCTTT. It translates to CASRAGELNTEAFF. This chain connects TRBV6-4 to TRBJ1-1, with no clear D. This CDR3 is built from 14 residues. Trimming removed 6 bases from V and 0 bases from J, with 11 bases in between. Germline CDR1 reads MRHNA; CDR2 reads SNTAGT.